The next 3 T cell receptor beta chains were all read from a single sample in a study of blood T cell repertoires in COVID-19 (dated by TCRdb to about 2020). Libraries came from the immunoSEQ multiplex PCR assay. In TCRdb, the immuneACCESS table is reduced to in-frame sequences with V and J assigned. These tables do not hold every clone; where another copy was compared, an unresolved V gene accounts for under half, and the others remain unexplained. Within this sample are about 140,000 clones, with about 92% of them counted one time only. The ten largest clonotypes hold around 1.5% of the sample. The source material was peripheral blood. These receptors all come from a human donor in a cohort sampled during active COVID-19.

This clone was found a few times. The gene calls are TRBV5-5 and TRBJ1-5; TRBD1 matches 11 bases. Germline-derived CDR1 and CDR2 are SGHKS and YYEKEE (reference sequence). The CDR3 covers 16 residues. V dropped 5 bases and J dropped 5; count of bases not matched to a gene: 9. For the CDR3, the DNA is TGTGCCAGCAGACCTGGGACAGGGGGGTTTGATCAGCCCCAGCATTTT. This encodes CASRPGTGGFDQPQHF.

CDR3 nucleotide sequence: TGTGCCAGCAGCTCTTCGACTAGCACAGATACGCAGTATTTT. It specifies CASSSSTSTDTQYF. The V and J genes are TRBV7-7 and TRBJ2-3; no clear D gene. With 4 bases removed from V and 0 bases from J, the gap between germline ends came to 8 bases. The CDR3 is 14 amino acids. CDR1 is SSHAT and CDR2 is FNYEAQ in the germline V gene (reference sequence).

The chain is built from TRBV30 and TRBJ1-1, with 7 bases matching TRBD1. Germline assignment: CDR1 GTSNPN and CDR2 SVGIG (reference sequence). The CDR3 extends over 14 amino acids. Trimming took 2 bases from V and 3 from J; bases not matched to a gene: 6. Written as DNA, the CDR3 is TGTGCCTGGAGTCTACCGACAGGGTACACTGAAGCTTTCTTT. The encoded protein is CAWSLPTGYTEAFF. The full variable domain, rest sourced from reference TRBV30 and TRBJ1-1, is SQTIHQWPATLVQPVGSPLSLECTVEGTSNPNLYWYRQAAGRGLQLLFYSVGIGQISSEVPQNLSASRPQDRQFILSSKKLLLSDSGFYLCAWSLPTGYTEAFFGQGTRLTVV.